A single sample gave rise to the 8 T cell receptor beta chains below, sequenced in a study of response to subunit inactivated influenza vaccine. TCRdb called the RT-PCR reads again in MiXCR, with one record for every CDR3 protein. The sample records some 570,000 distinct CDR3 sequences, over 9% being singletons. These same data were also listed under a study on T cells expressing NK-cell markers. That report notes: Making the TCR beta cDNA relied on 5'RACE template switching with UMIs.

Sequenced here: PBMCs from blood, sampled on the day of vaccination. The receptor set was obtained from a man aged 45-65 years who received an inactivated influenza vaccine.

The chain combines TRBV20-1 with TRBJ2-7, with 8 positions matching TRBD2. V lost 6 bases to trimming and J lost 6 bases; unmatched junction nucleotides: 10. CDR1 and CDR2 (germline): DFQATT, SNEGSKA (reference sequence). The CDR3 sequence is 13 residues long. CDR3 in DNA: TGCAGTGCCCCCCCTCTAGCGGGTGGCGAGCAGTACTTC. Translated: CSAPPLAGGEQYF.

This chain joins TRBV10-3 and TRBJ2-3; perhaps TRBD2 as D (5 bases). Germline V gene sequence: CDR1 ENHRY, CDR2 SYGVKD. There are 15 residues in the CDR3. Trimming pared 4 bases from V and 6 bases from J, leaving 17 bases between. In DNA form, the CDR3 reads TGTGCCATCAGTGGCCCTAGCCTTCAAGTGGATACGCAGTATTTT. Its protein product is CAISGPSLQVDTQYF.

The CDR3 DNA sequence: TGTGCCAGCAGTAGATACAGGGGGCTGGGCTACACCTTC. Translation: CASSRYRGLGYTF. The chain has TRBV6-1 and TRBJ1-2; 9 bases are a match to TRBD1. The V gene's germline CDR1 is MNHNS and CDR2 SASEGT. V was pared by 5 bases and J by 8 bases, with 6 bases of the junction left unmatched. CDR3 size: 13 residues.

The chain joins TRBV12-3 or TRBV12-4 to TRBJ2-1; D is ambiguous. The CDR3 spans 13 residues. V lost 2 bases, J lost 6 bases, and 8 bases lay in between. The CDR3 sequence is CASSLLEANEQFF. The CDR3 DNA follows: TGTGCCAGCAGTTTACTAGAAGCCAATGAGCAGTTCTTC.

This clonotype was counted between two and nine times. The chain carries TRBV5-1 and TRBJ2-5; D unresolved. From germline, CDR1 is SGHRS and CDR2 YFSETQ. This CDR3 region has 13 residues. With 6 bases removed from V and 3 bases from J, the gap between germline ends came to 12 bases. Here the CDR3 reads CASKAREKETQYF. The CDR3 DNA sequence: TGCGCCAGCAAAGCTAGGGAAAAAGAGACCCAGTACTTC.

This chain links TRBV18 with TRBJ2-7, with 7 bases aligning to TRBD1. Germline CDR1 is KGHSH and CDR2 is LQKENI. The CDR3 contains 15 residues. J gave up 3 bases and V 1 base, and 6 bases lay outside the gene matches. The CDR3, as DNA: TGTGCCAGCTCACCACAGGGACAGAGTCTCTACGAGCAGTACTTC. Protein sequence: CASSPQGQSLYEQYF.

The chain links TRBV3-1 to TRBJ2-5; 12 positions agree with TRBD2. Germline V gives CDR1 LGHDT, CDR2 YNNKEL (reference sequence). The CDR3 sequence is 15 residues long. The J segment lost 5 bases and the V segment lost 1 base, leaving 2 bases of the junction unmatched. The CDR3 here is CASSQGLAGVETQYF. CDR3 sequence (DNA): TGTGCCAGCAGCCAAGGACTAGCGGGAGTGGAGACCCAGTACTTC.

This sequence joins TRBV29-1 and TRBJ2-5; perhaps D is TRBD1 or TRBD2 (5 bases each). Germline V gene sequence: CDR1 SQVTM, CDR2 ANQGSEA. Trimming pared 8 bases from V and 5 bases from J, leaving 12 bases between. The CDR3 is made up of 11 amino acids. CDR3 residues: CSHGGEETQYF. DNA of the CDR3: TGCAGCCATGGGGGAGAGGAGACCCAGTACTTC.